This paragraph covers one T cell receptor (beta chain) sequence. Generated by immunoSEQ multiplex PCR, the TCRdb table keeps only in-frame clones and is missing some. The repertoire includes about 120,000 clones, roughly 85% of them detected once, and about 2.1% sits in the top ten. The data are from a study of cytotoxic CD8 clonotypes in ibrutinib-treated CLL. As for the study in general: A median roughly 11 months of treatment, range 6 to 36, preceded the collection of response samples.

CDR1 is LGHNA and CDR2 is YSLEER in the germline V gene. There are 15 residues in the CDR3. V lost 2 bases to trimming and J lost 12 bases, with 22 bases between them. The receptor was derived from a human donor with chronic lymphocytic leukemia. The sequencing here drew on PBMCs, taken after 24 months of ibrutinib treatment. The chain links TRBV4-3 to TRBJ1-2; tentative D call: TRBD1 (5 bases). In DNA form, the CDR3 reads TGCGCCAGCAGCCAATCTGCGACTCCGGGGCCCCATCACACCTTC. It is translated as CASSQSATPGPHHTF.